This record covers a single TCR beta chain. The sample is drawn from a study of blood T cell repertoires in COVID-19. Data came from immunoSEQ multiplex PCR; TCRdb stores just in-frame clones and leaves some out. Of tens of thousands of clones listed, roughly 82% are singletons. Trimming stripped 0 bases from V and 4 bases from J, with 7 bases between. The length of the CDR3 is 13 residues. The germline V gene encodes CDR1 GTSNPN and CDR2 SVGIG (reference sequence). This receptor was obtained from a man in his forties or fifties with acute or convalescent COVID-19. The chain carries TRBV30 and TRBJ1-5; D is possibly TRBD1 (6 bases). The sample was peripheral blood. The CDR3 protein is CAWSVGGNQPQHF. CDR3 DNA sequence: TGTGCCTGGAGTGTAGGGGGAAATCAGCCCCAGCATTTT.